Given below is one TCR beta chain in context. Its antigen is unidentified. Clones were read by immunoSEQ multiplex PCR, and TCRdb kept only the in-frame ones, dropping some. The table shows 550,000 to 750,000 clones, with nearly 97% occurring only once. V trimming: 3 bases; J trimming: 7 bases; junction bases outside the gene matches: 8. Germline V gives CDR1 SGHNT, CDR2 YYREEE (reference sequence). CDR3 length: 14 residues. This entry is derived from a study of shared clonotypes between healthy human individuals. Study in general: Per-donor plates numbered three CD4 naive, three CD4 memory, two CD8 naive and one CD8 memory. Study-wide findings and caveats: Larger estimated richness was generally recorded for naive subsets relative to memory subsets.

CD8 cells classed as naive were CD45RO-negative and positively selected for CCR7, excluding terminally differentiated effector memory CD45RA+ cells. V and J are TRBV5-4 and TRBJ1-1, with 8 bases matching TRBD1. What was sequenced was naive CD8+ T cells sorted from blood. This TCR was sampled from a woman aged 25-40 years in good health. The CDR3 DNA is TGTGCCAGCAGCTCTTACGACAGGGGAGGTGAAGCTTTCTTT. Translated, it gives CASSSYDRGGEAFF.